The clone carrying this T cell receptor (beta chain) was counted ten times or more. Its specificity is unknown. V dropped 2 bases and J dropped 1 base, with 10 bases sitting between them. Per the germline V gene, CDR1 is SGHRS and CDR2 is YFSETQ. The CDR3 loop spans 14 amino acids. The data were obtained in a study of molecular identifiers for immune sequencing clone quantification. Study overall: Replicates involved a five-way split of RNA from around 20,000 or 99,000 naive CD8 cells, with sequencing of four. Findings of the study overall: Spiked-in Jurkat TCR RNA corresponding to one cell was reported as detectable against 1 million or so naive cells.

TCRdb processed the PCR reads anew with MiXCR; each CDR3 protein has one entry. The sample records over 550,000 distinct CDR3 sequences, roughly 23% being singletons. Source material: naive CD8+ T cells from blood, with Jurkat cell RNA spiked in. Subset meaning: FACS-sorted CD8+CD4-CCR7+CD45RA+ naive T cells. The sequence was collected from a human donor in good health. Some libraries in this study had Jurkat cell RNA spiked in. This chain joins TRBV5-1 and TRBJ2-7; D might be TRBD1 (6 bases). The CDR3 protein is CASSFGTPSYEQYF. The CDR3 DNA reads as TGCGCCAGCAGCTTCGGGACACCTTCCTACGAGCAGTACTTC.